One and the same sample provided the 4 T cell receptor beta chains below, sequenced in a study of blood T cell repertoires in COVID-19. Method: immunoSEQ multiplex PCR; TCRdb's copy keeps in-frame clones and lacks some. The sample yields over 75,000 clones, around four fifths seen once. Material for sequencing was peripheral blood. These receptors originate from a human donor in a cohort sampled during active COVID-19.

V gene TRBV12-3 or TRBV12-4 combines with J gene TRBJ1-6; D unclear. Trimming pared 5 bases from V and 10 bases from J, leaving 12 bases between. This CDR3 has 13 amino acids. CDR3 loop: CASSRSLRSPLHF. In DNA, the CDR3 is TGTGCCAGCAGTCGATCTCTAAGATCACCCCTCCACTTT.

This CDR3 is CATSDRTSGRLNEQFF. CDR3 bases: TGTGCCACCAGTGATCGGACTAGCGGGAGGTTAAATGAGCAGTTCTTC. The chain has TRBV24-1 and TRBJ2-1; 14 nucleotides line up with TRBD2. CDR1 and CDR2 (germline): KGHDR, SFDVKD. The length of the CDR3 is 16 residues. J gave up 7 bases and V 3 bases, and 4 bases lay outside the gene matches.

V gene TRBV5-1 combines with J gene TRBJ2-7; no firm D call. The CDR3 is made up of 13 amino acids. V was cut by 0 bases and J by 6 bases, with 10 bases left in between. CDR1 is SGHRS, CDR2 YFSETQ, per germline. CDR3 DNA sequence: TGCGCCAGCAGCTTGGGACCCGGGTCCGAGCAGTACTTC. Translated: CASSLGPGSEQYF.

This clone was found once. The chain links TRBV5-1 to TRBJ1-1, with 8 nucleotides matching TRBD1. The germline gives CDR1 SGHRS, CDR2 YFSETQ. Trimming cost V 4 bases and J 6 bases; bases outside gene matches: 5. This CDR3 contains 13 residues. CDR3 nucleotide sequence: TGCGCCAGCAGCCCGGGACAGGACTCTGAAGCTTTCTTT. It encodes CASSPGQDSEAFF.